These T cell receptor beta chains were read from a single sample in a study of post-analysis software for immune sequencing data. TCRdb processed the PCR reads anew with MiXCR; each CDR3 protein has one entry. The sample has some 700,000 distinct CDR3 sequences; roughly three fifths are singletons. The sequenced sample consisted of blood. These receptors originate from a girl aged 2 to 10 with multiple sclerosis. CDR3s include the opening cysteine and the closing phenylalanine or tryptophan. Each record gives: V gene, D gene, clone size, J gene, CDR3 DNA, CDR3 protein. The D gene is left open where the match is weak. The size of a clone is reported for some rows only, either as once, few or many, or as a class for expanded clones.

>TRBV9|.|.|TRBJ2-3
TGTGCCAGCAGCCCCGACTGGGTAGGAATAAGCACAGATACGCAGTATTTT
CASSPDWVGISTDTQYF
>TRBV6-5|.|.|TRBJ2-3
TGTGCCAGCAATGGCGCTGATACGCAGTATTTT
CASNGADTQYF
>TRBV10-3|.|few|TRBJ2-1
TGTGCCATCAGTGAGTCCGGGAGTTACAATGAGCAGTTCTTC
CAISESGSYNEQFF
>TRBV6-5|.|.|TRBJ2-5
TGTGCCAGCCCCCCCAGGCAAGAGACCCAGTACTTC
CASPPRQETQYF
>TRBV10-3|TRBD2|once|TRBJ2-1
TGTGCCACCGTACCTAGCGGGAGTACCGATGAGCAGTTCTTC
CATVPSGSTDEQFF
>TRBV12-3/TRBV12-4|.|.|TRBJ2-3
TGTGCCAGCAGGCGACTAGTTGATACGCAGTATTTT
CASRRLVDTQYF
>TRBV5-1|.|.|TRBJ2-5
TGCGCCAGCAGCTTGGGGGCAGGGGCAGAGACCCAGTACTTC
CASSLGAGAETQYF
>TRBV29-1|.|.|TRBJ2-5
TGCAGCGTTGCCCACCAAGAGACCCAGTACTTC
CSVAHQETQYF
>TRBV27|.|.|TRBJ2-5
TGTGCCAGCAGTCCCGCAGCCCGACAAGAGACCCAGTACTTC
CASSPAARQETQYF
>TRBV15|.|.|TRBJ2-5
TGTGCCACCAGCAGAGATCTAGGGGGTTCGGGGACCCAGTACTTC
CATSRDLGGSGTQYF
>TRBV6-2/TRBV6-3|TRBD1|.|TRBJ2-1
TGTGCCAGCAGCCGGACAGGGTTCCCCCTCCCCACACACAATGAGCAGTTCTTC
CASSRTGFPLPTHNEQFF
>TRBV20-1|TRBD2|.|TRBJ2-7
TGCAGTGCTAGGATGAGCGGGAGGGTTTACGAGCAGTACTTC
CSARMSGRVYEQYF
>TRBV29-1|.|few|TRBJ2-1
TGCAGCGTTGAAGGCCCCGATGGGCCCCCGAGGTTCTTC
CSVEGPDGPPRFF